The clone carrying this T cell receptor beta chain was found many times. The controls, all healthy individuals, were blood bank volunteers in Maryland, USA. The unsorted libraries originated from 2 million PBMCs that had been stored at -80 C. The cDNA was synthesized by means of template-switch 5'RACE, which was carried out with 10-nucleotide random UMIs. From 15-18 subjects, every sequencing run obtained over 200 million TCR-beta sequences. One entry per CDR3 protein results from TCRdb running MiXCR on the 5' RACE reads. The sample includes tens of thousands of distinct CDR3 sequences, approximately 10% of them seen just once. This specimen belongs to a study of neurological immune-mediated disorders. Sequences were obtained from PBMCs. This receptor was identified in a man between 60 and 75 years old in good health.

CDR3 nucleotides: TGCACCGCTGGGGGACCTGGCACAGATACGCAGTATTTT. This gives the protein CTAGGPGTDTQYF. V usage is TRBV20-1 and J usage is TRBJ2-3, with D perhaps assigned TRBD1 or TRBD2 (5 bases each). The germline V gene encodes CDR1 DFQATT and CDR2 SNEGSKA (reference sequence). This CDR3 contains 13 residues.